This entry lists 23 T cell receptor beta chains sequenced from one sample in a study of immune cell composition in non-small cell lung cancer. Profiled with immunoSEQ multiplex PCR; TCRdb holds only in-frame clones, not every one. The repertoire includes more than 15,000 clones, about 80% of them detected once, and 9.8% sits in the top ten. Normal lung was sampled as far from the tumour as possible, at least 3 cm. The same data also went into a second study, on CD4 T cells in lung cancer.

Sequencing input: non-adjacent lung tissue. These TCRs come from a human donor with non-small cell lung cancer.

The table lists this clone with a count of one. The gene calls are TRBV11-2 and TRBJ2-3, with 8 bases identical to TRBD1. The CDR3 totals 16 residues. J was trimmed by 4 bases and V by 1 base; bases with no gene match: 7. Germline V gene lookup returns CDR1 SGHAT and CDR2 FQNNGV. For the CDR3, the DNA is TGTGCCAGCAGCTTAGTCGCAGGGGGCATGTCAGATACGCAGTATTTT. Translated: CASSLVAGGMSDTQYF.

The chain has TRBV6-5 and TRBJ1-2; D remains ambiguous. Germline CDR1 reads MNHEY; CDR2 reads SVGAGI. The CDR3 length is 14 residues. V lost 7 bases and J 8 bases, leaving 20 bases between the germline ends. CDR3 DNA: TGTGCCAGCACCAAAAGGTCTGGGTTCGGGGGCTACACCTTC. It specifies CASTKRSGFGGYTF.

The chain uses TRBV30 and TRBJ2-7, with D possibly TRBD1 on 5 matching bases. The germline gives CDR1 GTSNPN, CDR2 SVGIG (reference sequence). The CDR3 totals 13 residues. Trimming stripped 7 bases from V and 6 bases from J, with 19 bases between. The chain's CDR3 is CALKGEPLAEQYF. The CDR3 DNA reads TGTGCCTTGAAAGGGGAACCCCTCGCCGAGCAGTACTTC.

This sequence joins TRBV6-6 and TRBJ2-3; D perhaps matches TRBD2 (7 bases). The germline V and J ends were trimmed by 2 bases and 6 bases, with 9 bases remaining between them. This CDR3 is built from 13 residues. The germline gives CDR1 MNHNY, CDR2 SVGAGI (reference sequence). This CDR3 is CASSYPGGDTQYF. The CDR3 DNA reads TGTGCCAGCAGTTACCCGGGGGGCGATACGCAGTATTTT.

This clone was picked up a small number of times. The chain couples TRBV5-8 to TRBJ2-7, with 9 bases identical to TRBD2. Trimming took 4 bases from V and 9 from J; bases not matched to a gene: 8. The CDR3 consists of 13 residues. Germline CDR1 and CDR2: SGHTS and YDEGEE. For the CDR3, the DNA is TGTGCCAGCAGCCCGGGACTAGCACAGGGGCAGTACTTC. Translation gives CASSPGLAQGQYF. Drawing the rest from reference TRBV5-8 and TRBJ2-7, the complete variable domain is EAGVTQSPTHLIKTRGQQATLRCSPISGHTSVYWYQQALGLGLQFLLWYDEGEERNRGNFPPRFSGRQFPNYSSELNVNALELEDSALYLCASSPGLAQGQYFGPGTRLTVT.

The chain joins TRBV6-6 to TRBJ1-1, with 7 bases lining up with TRBD1. The CDR3 totals 12 residues. V gave up 5 bases and J gave up 11 bases; unmatched junction bases: 8. Germline CDR1 MNHNY, CDR2 SVGAGI (reference sequence). CDR3 sequence (DNA): TGTGCCAGCAGTGATGACAGGGTCCGCGCTTTCTTT. Residues: CASSDDRVRAFF.

The chain carries TRBV18 and TRBJ1-1, with D unclear. V shed 1 base and J shed 1 base, with 10 bases lying between them. This CDR3 region has 15 residues. Germline CDR1 KGHSH, CDR2 LQKENI. The CDR3 region has the DNA TGTGCCAGCTCACCACTTCTGACACAGAACACTGAAGCTTTCTTT. Its translation: CASSPLLTQNTEAFF.

The genes are TRBV7-2 and TRBJ1-5, with D unclear. The CDR3 spans 13 residues. The germline gives CDR1 SGHTA, CDR2 FQGNSA. Deletions cut 1 base from V and 7 bases from J, with 8 bases between. The CDR3 loop is CASSLDRWQPQHF. In DNA form, the CDR3 reads TGTGCCAGCAGCTTAGATAGATGGCAGCCCCAGCATTTT.

The chain is built from TRBV28 and TRBJ1-1; weak D call: TRBD1 (5 bases). The V gene's germline CDR1 is MDHEN and CDR2 SYDVKM. Trimming left V 10 bases short and J 3 bases short, with 15 bases between. This CDR3 contains 13 residues. The CDR3 here is CAIWGGGYTEAFF. CDR3 nucleotides: TGTGCCATATGGGGCGGAGGGTACACTGAAGCTTTCTTT.

For the CDR3, the DNA is TGTGCCAGCAGCTTAGAGGGACTAGCGGGGACAGGGGAGCTGTTTTTT. The encoded protein is CASSLEGLAGTGELFF. The gene calls are TRBV7-6 and TRBJ2-2; 13 bases agree with TRBD2. Germline loops: CDR1 SGHVS, CDR2 FNYEAQ. The CDR3 loop spans 16 amino acids. With 1 base clipped from V and 8 bases from J, the junction kept 4 bases outside the gene matches.

The chain joins TRBV5-1 to TRBJ2-3; 7 nucleotides line up with TRBD1. Germline V gene data show CDR1 as SGHRS and CDR2 as YFSETQ. V trimming: 0 bases; J trimming: 4 bases; junction bases outside the gene matches: 2. The CDR3 extends over 14 amino acids. CDR3 protein: CASSLEGAADTQYF. CDR3 nucleotides: TGCGCCAGCAGCTTGGAGGGGGCCGCAGATACGCAGTATTTT.

The chain combines TRBV9 with TRBJ1-4, with no clear D. The CDR3 is made up of 13 amino acids. V lost 4 bases and J 3 bases, leaving 7 bases between the germline ends. Germline V lookup: CDR1 SGDLS, CDR2 YYNGEE. Here the CDR3 reads CASSRTPNEKLFF. CDR3 in DNA: TGTGCCAGCAGCAGGACTCCTAATGAAAAACTGTTTTTT. Together with reference TRBV9 and TRBJ1-4, the CDR3 gives the full variable domain: DSGVTQTPKHLITATGQRVTLRCSPRSGDLSVYWYQQSLDQGLQFLIQYYNGEERAKGNILERFSAQQFPDLHSELNLSSLELGDSALYFCASSRTPNEKLFFGSGTQLSVL.

This clone was seen a few times. The chain joins TRBV7-6 to TRBJ2-5; D tentatively reads TRBD1 or TRBD2 (6 bases each). Trimming cost V 4 bases and J 2 bases, with 17 bases left between them. The CDR3 contains 16 residues. Germline CDR1 and CDR2: SGHVS and FNYEAQ. CDR3 protein: CASSSLEGQGQETQYF. For the CDR3, the DNA is TGTGCCAGCAGCTCCCTGGAGGGGCAGGGGCAAGAGACCCAGTACTTC.

By share of the sample, this clone is medium-sized (0.01 to 0.1%). The chain combines TRBV28 with TRBJ1-5, with D possibly TRBD1 on 5 matching bases. The CDR3 runs to 14 residues. Trimming took off 8 bases at V and 6 bases at J, with 17 bases between the two ends. Germline V gene lookup returns CDR1 MDHEN and CDR2 SYDVKM. The CDR3 spells CASCNRGGVQPQHF. CDR3 in DNA: TGTGCCAGCTGTAATCGGGGAGGGGTTCAGCCCCAGCATTTT.

The rearrangement uses TRBV28 and TRBJ2-2; 12 bases are a match to TRBD2. This CDR3 is built from 20 residues. Trimming cost V 5 bases and J 2 bases; bases outside gene matches: 15. CDR1 is MDHEN, CDR2 SYDVKM, per germline. CDR3 nucleotides: TGTGCCAGCAGTCCGACTAGCGGGGGCCGCTTTCTTTCTAACACCGGGGAGCTGTTTTTT. Translating it yields CASSPTSGGRFLSNTGELFF.

As regards this clone: The junction differs from germline at one of its ends, possibly a read error. The chain uses TRBV30 and TRBJ2-1; no definite D call. This CDR3 is built from 13 residues. Germline lookup yields CDR1 GTSNPN and CDR2 SVGIG (reference sequence). The CDR3 nucleotides read TGTGCCTGGGCAGCCAACTCCGACAATGAGCAGTTCTTC. It encodes CAWAANSDNEQFF.

This clone has more than one count but fewer than ten. The chain recombines TRBV2 with TRBJ1-5; maybe TRBD1 (5 bases). The V gene lost 4 bases and the J gene lost 3 bases, with 7 bases spanning the gap. CDR3 length: 13 residues. Per the germline V gene, CDR1 is SNHLY and CDR2 is FYNNEI. CDR3 sequence: CASSGQPNQPQHF. The CDR3 coding sequence is TGTGCCAGCAGTGGACAGCCCAATCAGCCCCAGCATTTT.

The chain joins TRBV5-1 to TRBJ2-5; no clear D. Per the germline V gene, CDR1 is SGHRS and CDR2 is YFSETQ. The V end lost 5 bases, the J end lost 2 bases, and 16 bases lay between the germline ends. The CDR3 sequence is 15 residues long. As DNA, the CDR3 is TGCGCCAGCAGAGGCGGATTACGTGAACAAGAGACCCAGTACTTC. Translated: CASRGGLREQETQYF.

The chain links TRBV5-1 to TRBJ2-3; 7 bases fit TRBD2. V dropped 4 bases and J dropped 0; count of bases not matched to a gene: 11. CDR1 is SGHRS, CDR2 YFSETQ, per germline. This CDR3 spans 17 amino acids. CDR3 in amino acids: CASSIGTTFSSTDTQYF. CDR3 DNA sequence: TGCGCCAGCAGCATAGGGACTACCTTCTCTAGCACAGATACGCAGTATTTT.

This chain uses TRBV4-2 with TRBJ1-2, with D maybe TRBD1 (5 bases). The CDR3 has 15 residues. V was shortened by 0 bases and J by 8 bases, with 16 bases between the two germline ends. Germline V CDR1 and CDR2: LGHNA, YNFKEQ. The CDR3 DNA reads as TGTGCCAGCAGCCAAGATTACGGGGGTCGTCTAGGCTACACCTTC. It is translated as CASSQDYGGRLGYTF.

V usage is TRBV9 and J usage is TRBJ2-1; D not certain. This CDR3 is built from 13 residues. CDR1 is SGDLS, CDR2 YYNGEE, per germline. Trimming removed 3 bases at V and 7 bases at J, with 11 bases between. The CDR3 spells CASSASRWNEQFF. DNA of the CDR3: TGTGCCAGCAGCGCTTCCCGGTGGAATGAGCAGTTCTTC.

The chain couples TRBV11-3 to TRBJ2-1, with 9 bases lining up with TRBD2. The V segment lost 1 base and the J segment 10 bases; nucleotides outside the gene matches: 8. From germline, CDR1 is SGHNT and CDR2 YENEEA. This CDR3 contains 15 residues. For the CDR3, the DNA is TGTGCCAGCAGCTTAGGAGGTAGCGGGGGACGCGAGCAGTTCTTC. Translated: CASSLGGSGGREQFF.

This chain uses TRBV18 with TRBJ1-2, with D unclear. The CDR3 sequence is 13 residues long. Trimming stripped 6 bases from V and 8 bases from J, with 16 bases between. Germline V CDR1 and CDR2: KGHSH, LQKENI. CDR3 loop: CASSPRSWEGYTF. The CDR3 nucleotides are TGTGCCAGCTCCCCGAGGAGCTGGGAGGGCTACACCTTC. Full variable domain (outside the CDR3, taken from reference TRBV18 and TRBJ1-2): NAGVMQNPRHLVRRRGQEARLRCSPMKGHSHVYWYRQLPEEGLKFMVYLQKENIIDESGMPKERFSAEFPKEGPSILRIQQVVRGDSAAYFCASSPRSWEGYTFGSGTRLTVV.